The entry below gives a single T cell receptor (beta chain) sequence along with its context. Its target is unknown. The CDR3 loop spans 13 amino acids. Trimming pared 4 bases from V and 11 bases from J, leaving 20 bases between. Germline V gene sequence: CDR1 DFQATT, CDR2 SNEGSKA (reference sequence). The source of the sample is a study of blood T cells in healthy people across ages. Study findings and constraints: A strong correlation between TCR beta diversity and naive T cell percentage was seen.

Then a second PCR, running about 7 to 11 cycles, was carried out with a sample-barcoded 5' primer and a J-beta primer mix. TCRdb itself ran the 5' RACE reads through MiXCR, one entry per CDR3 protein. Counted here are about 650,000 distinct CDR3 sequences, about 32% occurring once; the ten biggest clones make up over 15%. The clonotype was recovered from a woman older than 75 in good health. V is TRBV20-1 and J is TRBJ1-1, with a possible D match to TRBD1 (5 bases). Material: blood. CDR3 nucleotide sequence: TGCAGTGCTACACCAAGGACGGGACGATGGGCTTTCTTT. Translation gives CSATPRTGRWAFF.